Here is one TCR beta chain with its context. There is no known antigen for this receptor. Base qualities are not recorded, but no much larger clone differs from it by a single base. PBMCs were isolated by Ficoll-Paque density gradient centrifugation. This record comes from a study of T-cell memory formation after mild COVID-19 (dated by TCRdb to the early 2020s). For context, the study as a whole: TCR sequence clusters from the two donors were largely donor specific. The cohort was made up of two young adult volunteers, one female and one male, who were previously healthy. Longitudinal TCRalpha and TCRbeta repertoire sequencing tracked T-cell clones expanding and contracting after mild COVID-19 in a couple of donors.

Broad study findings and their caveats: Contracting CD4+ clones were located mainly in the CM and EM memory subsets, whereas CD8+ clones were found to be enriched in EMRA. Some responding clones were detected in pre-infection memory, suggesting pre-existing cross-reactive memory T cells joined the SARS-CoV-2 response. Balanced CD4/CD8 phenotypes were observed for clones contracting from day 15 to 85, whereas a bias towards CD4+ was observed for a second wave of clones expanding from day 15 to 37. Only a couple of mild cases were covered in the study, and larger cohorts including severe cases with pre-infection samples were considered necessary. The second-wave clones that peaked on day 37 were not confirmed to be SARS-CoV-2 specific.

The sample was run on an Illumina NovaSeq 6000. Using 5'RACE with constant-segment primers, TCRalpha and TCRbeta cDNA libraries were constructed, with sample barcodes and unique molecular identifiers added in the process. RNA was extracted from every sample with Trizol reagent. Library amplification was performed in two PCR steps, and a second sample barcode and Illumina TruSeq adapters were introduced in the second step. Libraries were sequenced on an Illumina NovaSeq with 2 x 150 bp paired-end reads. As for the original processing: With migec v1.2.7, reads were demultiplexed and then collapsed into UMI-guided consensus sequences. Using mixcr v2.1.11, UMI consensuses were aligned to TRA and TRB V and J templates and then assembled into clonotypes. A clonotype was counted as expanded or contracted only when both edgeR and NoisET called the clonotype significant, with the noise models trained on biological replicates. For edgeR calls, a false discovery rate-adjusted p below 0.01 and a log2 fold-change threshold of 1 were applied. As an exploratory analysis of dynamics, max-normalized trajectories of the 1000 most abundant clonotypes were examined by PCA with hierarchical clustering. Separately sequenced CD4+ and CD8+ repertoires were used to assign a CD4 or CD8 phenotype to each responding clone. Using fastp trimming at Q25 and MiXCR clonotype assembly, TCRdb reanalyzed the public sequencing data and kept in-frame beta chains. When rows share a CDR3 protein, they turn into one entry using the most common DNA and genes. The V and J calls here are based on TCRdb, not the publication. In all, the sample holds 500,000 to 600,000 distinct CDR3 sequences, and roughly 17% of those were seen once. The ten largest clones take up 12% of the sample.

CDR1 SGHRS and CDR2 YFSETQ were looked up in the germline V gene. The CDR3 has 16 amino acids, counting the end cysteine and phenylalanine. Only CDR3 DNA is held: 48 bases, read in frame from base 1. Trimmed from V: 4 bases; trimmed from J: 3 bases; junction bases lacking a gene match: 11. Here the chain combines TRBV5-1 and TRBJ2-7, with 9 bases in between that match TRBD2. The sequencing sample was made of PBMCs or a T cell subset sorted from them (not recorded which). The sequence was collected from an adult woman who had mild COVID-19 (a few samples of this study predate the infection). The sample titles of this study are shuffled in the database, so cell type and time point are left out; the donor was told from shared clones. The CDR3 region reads CASSQLPGTSLYEQYF. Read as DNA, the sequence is TGCGCCAGCAGCCAGTTACCCGGGACTAGCCTCTACGAGCAGTACTTC.